This entry lists 8 T cell receptor beta chains sequenced from one sample in a study of radiotherapy plus CTLA-4 blockade in lung cancer. Here immunoSEQ multiplex PCR was the method, and the copy in TCRdb shows in-frame clones only, minus some. The table has tens of thousands of clones, around 73% seen once. Here the sequenced sample was peripheral blood, taken from a patient treated with radiotherapy plus ipilimumab. The receptors were sampled from a human donor with non-small cell lung cancer who had stable disease on radiotherapy plus ipilimumab.

The J gene is TRBJ1-5, the V gene TRBV7-9; 8 nucleotides line up with TRBD1. CDR1 is SEHNR, CDR2 FQNEAQ, per germline (reference sequence). CDR3 length: 15 residues. V dropped 1 base and J dropped 7; count of bases not matched to a gene: 6. CDR3 sequence reads: CASSLVGQGLQPQHF. The CDR3 coding sequence is TGTGCCAGCAGCTTAGTTGGACAGGGTTTACAGCCCCAGCATTTT. The variable domain in full, with the rest retrieved from reference TRBV7-9 and TRBJ1-5, is DTGVSQNPRHKITKRGQNVTFRCDPISEHNRLYWYRQTLGQGPEFLTYFQNEAQLEKSRLLSDRFSAERPKGSFSTLEIQRTEQGDSAMYLCASSLVGQGLQPQHFGDGTRLSIL.

V and J are TRBV4-3 and TRBJ1-3; D remains ambiguous. The CDR3 consists of 15 residues. The V and J ends lost 1 base and 0 bases respectively, with 7 bases between them. Germline lookup yields CDR1 LGHNA and CDR2 YSLEER. This CDR3 reads CASSQGDFSGNTIYF. The CDR3 DNA is TGCGCCAGCAGCCAAGGAGATTTCTCTGGAAACACCATATATTTT.

CDR3 sequence reads: CASSFGAQETQYF. CDR3 nucleotides: TGTGCCAGCAGCTTTGGAGCCCAAGAGACCCAGTACTTC. V usage is TRBV7-2 and J usage is TRBJ2-5; D unresolved. Looked up from germline, CDR1 is SGHTA and CDR2 is FQGNSA. The CDR3 runs to 13 residues. Trimming took off 3 bases at V and 1 base at J, with 6 bases between the two ends.

This chain connects TRBV9 to TRBJ1-1; unclear D gene. The V gene lost 0 bases and the J gene lost 0 bases, with 6 bases spanning the gap. Germline-derived CDR1 and CDR2 are SGDLS and YYNGEE. CDR3 length: 14 residues. CDR3 in amino acids: CASSVDSMNTEAFF. The CDR3 DNA sequence: TGTGCCAGCAGCGTAGACAGTATGAACACTGAAGCTTTCTTT.

This clone was counted a single time. The chain carries TRBV18 and TRBJ2-5; D might be TRBD1 (6 bases). CDR1 and CDR2 from the germline V gene are KGHSH and LQKENI. The V gene lost 6 bases and the J gene lost 3 bases, with 20 bases spanning the gap. This CDR3 has 16 amino acids. CDR3 DNA: TGTGCCAGCTCTTCATTTGGGGGCAGGCAGAAAGAGACCCAGTACTTC. Its protein product is CASSSFGGRQKETQYF. The full variable domain, with the rest looked up from reference TRBV18 and TRBJ2-5, is NAGVMQNPRHLVRRRGQEARLRCSPMKGHSHVYWYRQLPEEGLKFMVYLQKENIIDESGMPKERFSAEFPKEGPSILRIQQVVRGDSAAYFCASSSFGGRQKETQYFGPGTRLLVL.

The rearrangement joins TRBV9 to TRBJ1-1; D perhaps matches TRBD1 (5 bases). Trimming stripped 7 bases from V and 8 bases from J, with 9 bases between. Germline V gene sequence: CDR1 SGDLS, CDR2 YYNGEE. CDR3 length: 10 residues. CDR3 loop: CASERTEAFF. The DNA of the CDR3 is TGTGCCAGCGAAAGGACAGAAGCTTTCTTT.

The CDR3 bases are TGTGCCAGCTCACCGCCGGGACAGGGCACGATGAACACTGAAGCTTTCTTT. As protein: CASSPPGQGTMNTEAFF. This chain links TRBV18 with TRBJ1-1, with TRBD1 matching over 9 bases. J lost 0 bases, V lost 3 bases, and 8 bases had no gene match. Germline values: CDR1 KGHSH, CDR2 LQKENI. This CDR3 comprises 17 residues.

This clone was recorded only once. The chain combines TRBV28 with TRBJ1-5, with D maybe TRBD1 (5 bases). CDR1 MDHEN and CDR2 SYDVKM come from the germline V gene. The CDR3 extends over 12 amino acids. V was pared by 4 bases and J by 6 bases, with 7 bases between. The CDR3 DNA reads TGTGCCAGCAGTTGGAGGGGTCAGCCCCAGCATTTT. Translation gives CASSWRGQPQHF.